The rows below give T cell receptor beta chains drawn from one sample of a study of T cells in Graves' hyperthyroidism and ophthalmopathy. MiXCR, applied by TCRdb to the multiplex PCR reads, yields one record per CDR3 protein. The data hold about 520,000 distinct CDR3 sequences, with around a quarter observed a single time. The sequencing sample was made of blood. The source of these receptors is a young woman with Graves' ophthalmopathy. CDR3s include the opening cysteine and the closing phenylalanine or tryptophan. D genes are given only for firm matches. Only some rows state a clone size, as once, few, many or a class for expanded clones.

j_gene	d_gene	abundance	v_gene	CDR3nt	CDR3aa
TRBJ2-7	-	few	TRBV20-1	TGCAGTGCTAGGGATCCCCGGGGGGCGCCCGAGCAGTACTTC	CSARDPRGAPEQYF
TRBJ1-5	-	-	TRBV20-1	TGCAGTGCGAAGGTCGGCAATCAGCCCCAGCATTTT	CSAKVGNQPQHF
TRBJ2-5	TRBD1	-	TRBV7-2	TGTGCCAGCAGCCTAGCCCGGGACAGTGGAGAGACCCAGTACTTC	CASSLARDSGETQYF
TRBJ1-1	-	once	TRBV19	TGTGCCACCAAGGGATACCCAGGGAGAGGGGGGAAGAACACTGAAGCTTTCTTT	CATKGYPGRGGKNTEAFF
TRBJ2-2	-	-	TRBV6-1	TGTGCCAGCAGAGCATTCGACCCGGGACTCAACACCGGGGAGCTGTTTTTT	CASRAFDPGLNTGELFF
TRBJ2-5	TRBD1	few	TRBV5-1	TGCGCCAGCAGCCCGAACTGGGACAGGTCGGGAGAGACCCAGTACTTC	CASSPNWDRSGETQYF
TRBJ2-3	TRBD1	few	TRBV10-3	TGTGCCATCAGACGGACAGGGGGAGTGGATACGCAGTATTTT	CAIRRTGGVDTQYF
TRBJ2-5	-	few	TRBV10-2	TGCGCCTCCCAAGCTCGGCGGGTCGGGACCCAGTACTTC	CASQARRVGTQYF
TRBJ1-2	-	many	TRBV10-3	TGTGCCATCAGTGATGGGTTAGGCGACGGCTACACCTTC	CAISDGLGDGYTF
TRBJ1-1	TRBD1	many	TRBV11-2	TGTGCCAGCAGCCCCAAGGGGGGGGCAGGGGGCGAGGGTGAAGCTTTCTTT	CASSPKGGAGGEGEAFF
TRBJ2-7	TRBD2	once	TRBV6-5	TGTGCCAGCAGTAAATCGACTAGCGGGGGGGCCCGGGAGCAGTACTTC	CASSKSTSGGAREQYF
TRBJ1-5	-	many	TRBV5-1	TGCGCCAGCAGCTTGGACGTAGATAGCAATCAGCCCCAGCATTTT	CASSLDVDSNQPQHF
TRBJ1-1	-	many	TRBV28	TGTGCCAGCACCCAGGGGCGGAAAGCTTTCTTT	CASTQGRKAFF
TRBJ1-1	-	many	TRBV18	TGTGCCAGCTCACCATCCTCTTTGGACACTGAAGCTTTCTTT	CASSPSSLDTEAFF
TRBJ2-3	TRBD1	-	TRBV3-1	TGTGCCAGCAGCCTACAACAGGGGGCGCAAGATACGCAGTATTTT	CASSLQQGAQDTQYF
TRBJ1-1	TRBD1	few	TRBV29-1	TGCAGCGTTAAACCGGGACAGGGAGTATCTGAAGCTTTCTTT	CSVKPGQGVSEAFF
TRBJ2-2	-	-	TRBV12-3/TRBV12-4	TGTGCCAGCAGTATAAGCTCCGAAGGGACCGGGGAGCTGTTTTTT	CASSISSEGTGELFF
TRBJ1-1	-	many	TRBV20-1	TGCAGTGCTAGTCGCCAAACGAACACTGAAGCTTTCTTT	CSASRQTNTEAFF
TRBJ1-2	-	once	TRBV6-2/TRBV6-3	TGTGCCACCCGATGGGGCGAGTCAATCTCCGACGAGATAGCTAACTATGGCTACACCTTC	CATRWGESISDEIANYGYTF
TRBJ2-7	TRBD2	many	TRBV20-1	TGCAGTGCTAGAGGACTAGCGGACTACGAGCAGTACTTC	CSARGLADYEQYF
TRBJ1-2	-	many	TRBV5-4	TGTGCCAGCAGCTCCGCGCTTCCGGGGGCGCGGGTTGGAGGCTACACCTTC	CASSSALPGARVGGYTF
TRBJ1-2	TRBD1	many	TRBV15	TGTGCCACCAGCAAGGACAGGTCCCTCCTGAGATATGGCTACACCTTC	CATSKDRSLLRYGYTF
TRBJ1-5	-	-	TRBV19	TGTGCCAGTAGTACGCTCATGACCGTTCAGCCCCAGCATTTT	CASSTLMTVQPQHF